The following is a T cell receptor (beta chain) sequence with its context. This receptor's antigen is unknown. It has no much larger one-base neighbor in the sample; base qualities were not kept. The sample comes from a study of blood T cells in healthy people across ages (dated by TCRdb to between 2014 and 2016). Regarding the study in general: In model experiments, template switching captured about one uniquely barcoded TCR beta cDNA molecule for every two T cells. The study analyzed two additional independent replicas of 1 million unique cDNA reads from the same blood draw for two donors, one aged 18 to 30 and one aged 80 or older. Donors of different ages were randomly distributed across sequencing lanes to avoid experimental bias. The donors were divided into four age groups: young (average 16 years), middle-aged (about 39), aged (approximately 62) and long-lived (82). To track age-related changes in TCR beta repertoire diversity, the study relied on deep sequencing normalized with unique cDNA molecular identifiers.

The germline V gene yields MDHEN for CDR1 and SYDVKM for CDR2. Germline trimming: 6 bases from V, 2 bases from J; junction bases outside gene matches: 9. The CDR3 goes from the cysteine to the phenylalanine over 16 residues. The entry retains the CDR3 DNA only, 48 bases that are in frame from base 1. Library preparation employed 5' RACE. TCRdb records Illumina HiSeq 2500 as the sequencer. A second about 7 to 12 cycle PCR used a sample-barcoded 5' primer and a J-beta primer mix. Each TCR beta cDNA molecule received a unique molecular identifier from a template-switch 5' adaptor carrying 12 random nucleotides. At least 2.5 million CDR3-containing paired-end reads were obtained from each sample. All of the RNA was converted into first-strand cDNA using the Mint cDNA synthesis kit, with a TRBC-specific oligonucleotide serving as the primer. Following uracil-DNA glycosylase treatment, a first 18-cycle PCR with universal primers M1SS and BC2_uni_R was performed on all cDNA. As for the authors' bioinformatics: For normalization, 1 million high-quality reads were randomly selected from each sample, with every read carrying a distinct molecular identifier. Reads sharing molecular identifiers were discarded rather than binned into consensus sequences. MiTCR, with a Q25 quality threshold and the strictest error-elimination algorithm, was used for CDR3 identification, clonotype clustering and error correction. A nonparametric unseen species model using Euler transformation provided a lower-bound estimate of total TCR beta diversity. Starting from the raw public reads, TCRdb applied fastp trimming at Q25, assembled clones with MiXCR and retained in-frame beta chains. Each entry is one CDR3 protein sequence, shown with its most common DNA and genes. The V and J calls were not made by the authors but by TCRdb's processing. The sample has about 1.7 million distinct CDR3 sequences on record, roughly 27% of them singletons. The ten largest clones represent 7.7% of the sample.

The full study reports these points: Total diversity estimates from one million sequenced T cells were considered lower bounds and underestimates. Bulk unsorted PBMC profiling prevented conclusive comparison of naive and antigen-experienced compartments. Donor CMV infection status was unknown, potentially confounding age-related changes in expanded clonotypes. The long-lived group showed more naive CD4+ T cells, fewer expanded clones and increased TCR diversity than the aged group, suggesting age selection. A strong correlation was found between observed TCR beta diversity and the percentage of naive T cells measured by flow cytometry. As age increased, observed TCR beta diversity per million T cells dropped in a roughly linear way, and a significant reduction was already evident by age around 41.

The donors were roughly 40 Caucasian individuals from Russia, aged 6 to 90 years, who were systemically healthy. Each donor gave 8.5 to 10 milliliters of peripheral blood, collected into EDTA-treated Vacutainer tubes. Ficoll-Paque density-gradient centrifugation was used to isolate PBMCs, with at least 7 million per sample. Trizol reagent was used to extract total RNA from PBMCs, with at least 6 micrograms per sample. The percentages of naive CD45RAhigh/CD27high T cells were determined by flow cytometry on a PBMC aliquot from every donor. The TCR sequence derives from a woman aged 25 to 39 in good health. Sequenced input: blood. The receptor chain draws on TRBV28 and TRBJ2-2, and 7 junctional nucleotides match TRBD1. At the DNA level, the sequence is TGTGCCAGCAGCTACCCCCGGGACAGAAACACCGGGGAGCTGTTTTTT. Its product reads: CASSYPRDRNTGELFF.